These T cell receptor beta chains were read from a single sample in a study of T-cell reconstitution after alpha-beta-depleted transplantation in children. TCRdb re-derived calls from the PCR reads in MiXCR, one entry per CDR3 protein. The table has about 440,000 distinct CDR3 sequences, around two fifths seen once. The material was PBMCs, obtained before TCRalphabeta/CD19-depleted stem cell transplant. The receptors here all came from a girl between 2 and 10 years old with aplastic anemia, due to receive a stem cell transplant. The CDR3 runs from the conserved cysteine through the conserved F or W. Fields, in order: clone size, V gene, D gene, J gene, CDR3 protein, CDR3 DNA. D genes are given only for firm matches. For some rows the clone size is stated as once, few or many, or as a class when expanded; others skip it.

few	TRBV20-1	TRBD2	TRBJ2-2	CSATSGSNTGELFF	TGCAGTGCTACTAGCGGGTCGAACACCGGGGAGCTGTTTTTT
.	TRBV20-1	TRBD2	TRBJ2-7	CRADLAGVGHEQYF	TGCAGAGCGGACTTAGCGGGAGTAGGCCACGAGCAGTACTTC
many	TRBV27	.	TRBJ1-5	CASSLSSFRPQHF	TGTGCCAGCAGTTTATCGTCTTTTCGGCCCCAGCATTTT
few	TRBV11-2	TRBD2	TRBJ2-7	CASSSGLAGERPFYEQYF	TGTGCCAGCAGCTCTGGACTAGCGGGAGAGAGACCTTTCTACGAGCAGTACTTC
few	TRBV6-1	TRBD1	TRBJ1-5	CASSTFRQGVPNQPQHF	TGTGCCAGCAGTACATTCCGACAGGGAGTTCCCAATCAGCCCCAGCATTTT
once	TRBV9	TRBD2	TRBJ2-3	CASRPSGLAGPDTQYF	TGTGCCAGCAGGCCTTCCGGACTAGCGGGGCCAGATACGCAGTATTTT
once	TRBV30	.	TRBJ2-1	CAWDAYNEQFF	TGTGCCTGGGACGCCTACAATGAGCAGTTCTTC
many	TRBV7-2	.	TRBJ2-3	CASSQAPISTDTQYF	TGTGCCAGCTCCCAAGCGCCGATTAGCACAGATACGCAGTATTTT
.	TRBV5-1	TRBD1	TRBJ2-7	CASTPGTGSYEQYF	TGCGCCAGCACCCCCGGGACAGGGTCCTACGAGCAGTACTTC
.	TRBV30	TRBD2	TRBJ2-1	CAWSVGGGKFF	TGTGCCTGGAGTGTGGGGGGGGGAAAGTTCTTC
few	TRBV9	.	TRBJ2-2	CASSVAGMGAGELFF	TGTGCCAGCAGCGTAGCCGGGATGGGTGCCGGGGAGCTGTTTTTT
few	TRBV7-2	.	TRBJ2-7	CASSQRQGGQYF	TGTGCCAGCAGCCAGAGACAGGGAGGGCAGTACTTC
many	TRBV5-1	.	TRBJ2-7	CASSLGSSDWGEQYF	TGCGCCAGCAGCTTGGGCTCTTCCGACTGGGGCGAGCAGTACTTC
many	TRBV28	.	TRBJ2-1	CASSLDPYAVEGLGYNEQFF	TGTGCCAGCAGTTTAGACCCGTATGCGGTTGAGGGATTAGGCTACAATGAGCAGTTCTTC
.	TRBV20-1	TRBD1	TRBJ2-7	CSARDRGRHEQYF	TGCAGTGCTCGGGACAGGGGACGCCACGAGCAGTACTTC
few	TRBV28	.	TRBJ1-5	CASSLVGGGNQPQHF	TGTGCCAGCAGTTTAGTTGGGGGCGGCAATCAGCCCCAGCATTTT
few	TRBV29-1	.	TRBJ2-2	CSVEEQRGATGELFF	TGCAGCGTTGAAGAGCAAAGGGGGGCCACCGGGGAGCTGTTTTTT
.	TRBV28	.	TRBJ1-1	CASRPNRNTEAFF	TGTGCCAGCAGGCCAAACAGAAACACTGAAGCTTTCTTT
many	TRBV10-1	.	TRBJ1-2	CASSEFVDYGYTF	TGCGCCAGCAGTGAGTTCGTGGACTATGGCTACACCTTC
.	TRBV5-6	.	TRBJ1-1	CASSPGDTEAFF	TGTGCCAGCAGCCCGGGAGACACTGAAGCTTTCTTT
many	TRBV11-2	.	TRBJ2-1	CASSLNPSYNEQFF	TGTGCCAGCAGCTTGAACCCGTCCTACAATGAGCAGTTCTTC
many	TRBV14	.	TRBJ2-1	CASSAYYNEQFF	TGTGCCAGCAGCGCTTATTACAATGAGCAGTTCTTC
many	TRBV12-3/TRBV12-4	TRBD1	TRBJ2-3	CASSLGGQGSDTQYF	TGTGCCAGCAGTTTAGGTGGACAGGGCTCAGATACGCAGTATTTT
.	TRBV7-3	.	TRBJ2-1	CASSLVKVVDNEQFF	TGTGCCAGCAGCTTAGTGAAGGTGGTGGACAATGAGCAGTTCTTC
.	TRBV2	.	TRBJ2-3	CASSRLAPPDTQYF	TGTGCCAGCAGTCGGCTTGCCCCCCCAGATACGCAGTATTTT
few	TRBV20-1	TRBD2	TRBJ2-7	CSARAQAGAPYEQYF	TGCAGTGCTAGAGCCCAAGCGGGGGCCCCCTACGAGCAGTACTTC